The 31 T cell receptor beta chains in this list originate from one sample, sequenced in a study of cytomegalovirus exposure and HLA in healthy donors. The PCR was carried out with 60 Vbeta primers and 13 Jbeta primers. Clones were sequenced by immunoSEQ multiplex PCR, and TCRdb holds only the in-frame ones, with some missing. The sample carries 250,000 or so clones, about 80% recorded once. Source material: PBMCs. These receptors all stem from a woman aged 60 to 75 in good health and CMV-seropositive.

This clone was picked up a small number of times. The gene calls are TRBV28 and TRBJ2-1, with 8 bases lining up with TRBD1. J gave up 8 bases and V 7 bases, and 7 bases lay outside the gene matches. Looked up from germline, CDR1 is MDHEN and CDR2 is SYDVKM. The CDR3 runs to 13 residues. The CDR3 region is CASTGQGRDEQFF. CDR3 sequence (DNA): TGTGCCAGCACAGGACAGGGAAGGGATGAGCAGTTCTTC.

The chain links TRBV10-3 to TRBJ2-7; a weak D match, TRBD1 (6 bases). V gave up 5 bases and J gave up 2 bases, with 10 bases separating them. CDR3 length: 13 residues. CDR1 and CDR2 (germline): ENHRY, SYGVKD. CDR3 loop: CAISRQAAYEQYF. The CDR3 DNA follows: TGTGCCATCAGTAGACAGGCAGCCTACGAGCAGTACTTC.

V is TRBV2 and J is TRBJ1-6; 11 positions agree with TRBD1. V trimming: 4 bases; J trimming: 8 bases; junction bases outside the gene matches: 4. The germline V gene has CDR1 SNHLY and CDR2 FYNNEI. The CDR3 has 15 residues. CDR3 coding DNA: TGTGCCAGCAGTGCACGGACAGGGGGCTATTCACCCCTCCACTTT. It encodes CASSARTGGYSPLHF.

V and J are TRBV19 and TRBJ1-1; TRBD1 matches 7 bases. Germline CDR1 and CDR2: LNHDA and SQIVND (reference sequence). The CDR3 has 14 amino acids. Trimming at V came to 7 bases and at J to 6 bases, leaving 11 bases not matched to a gene. CDR3 DNA: TGTGCCAGTATCCGTACAGGGGATCGGTCTGAAGCTTTCTTT. It is translated as CASIRTGDRSEAFF.

V and J are TRBV5-1 and TRBJ2-1; TRBD2 agrees at 14 bases. The CDR3 is 16 amino acids. J gave up 9 bases and V 4 bases, and 9 bases lay outside the gene matches. The V gene's germline CDR1 is SGHRS and CDR2 YFSETQ. This CDR3 is CASSRSGTSGSTEQFF. CDR3 bases: TGCGCCAGCAGCAGATCCGGGACTAGCGGGAGTACTGAGCAGTTCTTC.

The chain combines TRBV28 with TRBJ1-2; 8 bases agree with TRBD1. The germline CDR1 and CDR2 sequences are MDHEN and SYDVKM. The CDR3 has 15 residues. The trim removed 1 base at V and 9 bases at J, leaving 10 bases unmatched. CDR3 amino acids: CASSLSIGAGGSYTF. Here the CDR3 DNA reads TGTGCCAGCAGTTTATCGATCGGGGCAGGGGGCAGCTACACCTTC.

This chain links TRBV5-1 with TRBJ2-1; 14 positions agree with TRBD2. V lost 0 bases and J lost 7; bases outside the gene matches: 6. Looked up from germline, CDR1 is SGHRS and CDR2 is YFSETQ. This CDR3 contains 17 residues. CDR3 amino acids: CASSLAATSGRANEQFF. The CDR3 nucleotides are TGCGCCAGCAGCTTGGCCGCGACTAGCGGGAGGGCGAATGAGCAGTTCTTC.

V gene TRBV11-2 combines with J gene TRBJ2-7; TRBD2 matches 8 bases. CDR1 is SGHAT, CDR2 FQNNGV, per germline. With V trimmed by 0 bases and J by 5 bases, 6 bases remained unmatched. This CDR3 contains 15 residues. CDR3: CASSLEPSGFNEQYF. CDR3 DNA sequence: TGTGCCAGCAGCTTAGAACCTAGCGGGTTTAACGAGCAGTACTTC. The full variable domain, with the rest looked up from reference TRBV11-2 and TRBJ2-7, is EAGVAQSPRYKIIEKRQSVAFWCNPISGHATLYWYQQILGQGPKLLIQFQNNGVVDDSQLPKDRFSAERLKGVDSTLKIQPAKLEDSAVYLCASSLEPSGFNEQYFGPGTRLTVT.

V is TRBV7-9 and J is TRBJ2-1; TRBD2 agrees at 7 bases. Germline V CDR1 and CDR2: SEHNR, FQNEAQ (reference sequence). This CDR3 is built from 16 residues. V lost 1 base, J lost 6 bases, and 9 bases stayed unmatched. For the CDR3, the DNA is TGTGCCAGCAGCTTAGGGTGGCGGGAGAGGGGCAATGAGCAGTTCTTC. As protein: CASSLGWRERGNEQFF.

This clone showed up just a few times. This chain uses TRBV6-5 with TRBJ2-5, with TRBD2 matching 7 bases. This CDR3 is built from 14 residues. Germline loops: CDR1 MNHEY, CDR2 SVGAGI. V lost 2 bases and J lost 3; bases outside the gene matches: 3. CDR3 sequence: CASSYIAGEETQYF. CDR3 coding DNA: TGTGCCAGCAGTTACATCGCGGGAGAAGAGACCCAGTACTTC.

The rearrangement links TRBV4-1 to TRBJ2-3, with 10 bases identical to TRBD2. Germline V CDR1 and CDR2: MGHRA, YSYEKL. CDR3 length equals 17 residues. V dropped 4 bases and J dropped 1; count of bases not matched to a gene: 8. The CDR3: CASSRGLARKGTDTQYF. The CDR3 nucleotides are TGCGCCAGCAGCCGGGGACTAGCGAGGAAGGGCACAGATACGCAGTATTTT.

The rearrangement joins TRBV29-1 to TRBJ1-5; no clear D. The CDR3 contains 13 residues. Germline V gene lookup returns CDR1 SQVTM and CDR2 ANQGSEA. V lost 4 bases to trimming and J lost 2 bases, with 9 bases between them. DNA for the CDR3: TGCAGCGTTGTTGAGGGTGGCAATCAGCCCCAGCATTTT. Translating it yields CSVVEGGNQPQHF.

The sample holds one count of this clone. The chain couples TRBV4-2 to TRBJ2-7; 9 positions agree with TRBD2. The CDR3 is 17 amino acids. In germline, CDR1 is LGHNA, CDR2 YNFKEQ. The ends lost 0 bases at V and 3 bases at J; junction bases unmatched: 9. This chain's CDR3 is CASSQEVGGAGGYEQYF. The CDR3 DNA reads as TGTGCCAGCAGCCAAGAAGTAGGAGGAGCGGGAGGCTACGAGCAGTACTTC.

V usage is TRBV2 and J usage is TRBJ2-1; 10 nucleotides align to TRBD2. The CDR3 is 15 amino acids. Germline values: CDR1 SNHLY, CDR2 FYNNEI. The V and J ends lost 6 bases and 2 bases, in that order; junction bases with no gene match: 4. The CDR3 region has the DNA TGTGCCAGCAGGCGAGCGGGAGGGACCTACAATGAGCAGTTCTTC. Translating gives CASRRAGGTYNEQFF.

The chain employs TRBV7-9 and TRBJ2-1; tentatively, D is TRBD2 (5 bases). The CDR3 is 11 residues long. The ends were cut back, 10 bases at V and 8 bases at J, with 12 bases in the middle. CDR1 and CDR2 (germline): SEHNR, FQNEAQ (reference sequence). CDR3 nucleotide sequence: TGTGCCACGATAACGGGGTATGAGCAGTTCTTC. Translation gives CATITGYEQFF.

The chain is built from TRBV6-6 and TRBJ2-5; 7 bases are shared with TRBD1. The last part of the DNA fits TRBJ2-7 better; the J call may be wrong. The CDR3 extends over 16 amino acids. Germline assignment: CDR1 MNHNY and CDR2 SVGAGI (reference sequence). The CDR3 loop reads CASRRTGQLSGDEQYF. CDR3 nucleotides: TGTGCCAGCAGACGGACGGGACAGCTCTCTGGGGACGAGCAGTACTTC.

The V call is TRBV9, the J call TRBJ1-5, with 7 bases aligning to TRBD1. This CDR3 region has 15 residues. With 2 bases clipped from V and 4 bases from J, the junction kept 6 bases outside the gene matches. Germline V gene lookup returns CDR1 SGDLS and CDR2 YYNGEE. The CDR3 loop reads CASSVAGTVNQPQHF. The CDR3 bases are TGTGCCAGCAGCGTCGCCGGGACAGTTAATCAGCCCCAGCATTTT.

This clone was seen a single time. The V call is TRBV6-1, the J call TRBJ2-6; 11 bases line up with TRBD1. This CDR3 spans 18 amino acids. Germline V CDR1 and CDR2: MNHNS, SASEGT. The V and J ends lost 4 bases and 0 bases, in that order; junction bases with no gene match: 5. The CDR3 region has the DNA TGTGCCAGCAGTGTGGGGGACAGGGGGTTCTCTGGGGCCAACGTCCTGACTTTC. Amino acid sequence: CASSVGDRGFSGANVLTF.

This chain joins TRBV7-2 and TRBJ2-7; TRBD2 matches at 7 bases. Trimming cost V 8 bases and J 4 bases; bases outside gene matches: 8. Per germline, CDR1 SGHTA and CDR2 FQGNSA. The CDR3 contains 13 residues. The CDR3 region has the DNA TGTGCCAGCCGCGAGGCGGGAGATTACGAGCAGTACTTC. Amino acid sequence: CASREAGDYEQYF.

The V call is TRBV6-4, the J call TRBJ2-1, with TRBD2 matching 7 bases. V lost 1 base, J lost 0 bases, and 9 bases stayed unmatched. The CDR3 length is 18 residues. Germline-derived CDR1 and CDR2 are MRHNA and SNTAGT. CDR3: CASSDYGWGGSSYNEQFF. For the CDR3, the DNA is TGTGCCAGCAGTGACTATGGGTGGGGGGGAAGCTCCTACAATGAGCAGTTCTTC.

V gene TRBV5-6 combines with J gene TRBJ2-2, with 8 positions matching TRBD1. V trimming: 1 base; J trimming: 7 bases; junction bases outside the gene matches: 12. CDR1 is SGHDT, CDR2 YYEEEE, per germline. There are 17 residues in the CDR3. CDR3 in DNA: TGTGCCAGCAGCTTGTCCAGGGGGCTGCCTAATCTCGGGGAGCTGTTTTTT. Protein: CASSLSRGLPNLGELFF.

V and J are TRBV6-5 and TRBJ1-1; maybe TRBD1 (6 bases). V was clipped by 2 bases and J by 5 bases, with 15 bases between them. The CDR3 contains 15 residues. In germline, CDR1 is MNHEY, CDR2 SVGAGI. For the CDR3, the DNA is TGTGCCAGCAGTTACGTTCACAGGGTTGGGACTGAAGCTTTCTTT. Its protein product is CASSYVHRVGTEAFF.

The chain has TRBV2 and TRBJ1-5, with D maybe TRBD1 (6 bases). V lost 4 bases and J lost 7, with 11 bases in between. The CDR3 runs to 13 residues. Germline V gene data show CDR1 as SNHLY and CDR2 as FYNNEI. The CDR3, as DNA: TGTGCCAGCAGTGCAGGGGAACGCCAGCCCCAGCATTTT. It specifies CASSAGERQPQHF.

The V gene is TRBV29-1, the J gene TRBJ2-2, with a possible D match to TRBD1 (7 bases). The CDR3 length is 13 residues. V gave up 7 bases and J gave up 7 bases, with 16 bases separating them. Germline CDR1 is SQVTM and CDR2 is ANQGSEA. The DNA of the CDR3 is TGCAGCGCCTGCGGGACAGTTCTCGGGGAGCTGTTTTTT. Translated, it gives CSACGTVLGELFF.

The chain recombines TRBV15 with TRBJ1-4; D may be TRBD1 (6 bases). Trimming removed 4 bases at V and 1 base at J, with 19 bases between. This CDR3 spans 18 amino acids. Germline V gene lookup returns CDR1 LNHNV and CDR2 YYDKDF (reference sequence). The CDR3 protein is CATSNPPHGGQTNEKLFF. The CDR3 DNA follows: TGTGCCACCAGCAATCCGCCTCACGGGGGGCAAACTAATGAAAAACTGTTTTTT.

V is TRBV6-5 and J is TRBJ1-3; 7 nucleotides match TRBD1. The CDR3 runs 14 residues. Per the germline V gene, CDR1 is MNHEY and CDR2 is SVGAGI. J gave up 5 bases and V 6 bases, and 7 bases lay outside the gene matches. The CDR3 sequence is CASRQGTVRNTIYF. CDR3 sequence (DNA): TGTGCCAGCAGACAAGGGACAGTTCGAAACACCATATATTTT.

The gene calls are TRBV5-1 and TRBJ1-4, with a tentative D call TRBD1 (6 bases). The germline V and J ends were trimmed by 0 bases and 7 bases, with 10 bases remaining between them. CDR1 is SGHRS, CDR2 YFSETQ, per germline. The CDR3 is 14 residues long. CDR3 protein: CASSLDRAGEKLFF. In nucleotides, the CDR3 is TGCGCCAGCAGCTTGGACAGGGCGGGTGAAAAACTGTTTTTT. The variable domain in full, completed from reference TRBV5-1 and TRBJ1-4, reads KAGVTQTPRYLIKTRGQQVTLSCSPISGHRSVSWYQQTPGQGLQFLFEYFSETQRNKGNFPGRFSGRQFSNSRSEMNVSTLELGDSALYLCASSLDRAGEKLFFGSGTQLSVL.

The chain links TRBV2 to TRBJ2-1, with 7 nucleotides matching TRBD2. The CDR3 length is 14 residues. With 4 bases clipped from V and 7 bases from J, the junction kept 7 bases outside the gene matches. CDR1 is SNHLY, CDR2 FYNNEI, per germline. DNA of the CDR3: TGTGCCAGCAGTGTCCCCTGGGAGGGGAATGAGCAGTTCTTC. This gives the protein CASSVPWEGNEQFF.

V is TRBV9 and J is TRBJ2-2; tentatively, D is TRBD2 (5 bases). With 0 bases removed from V and 4 bases from J, the gap between germline ends came to 10 bases. Germline loops: CDR1 SGDLS, CDR2 YYNGEE. This CDR3 is built from 15 residues. This CDR3 reads CASSVGGSGTGELFF. The CDR3 DNA reads TGTGCCAGCAGCGTAGGAGGGAGTGGCACCGGGGAGCTGTTTTTT.

The sample holds one count of this clone. This sample also contains other DNA sequences that code for the same CDR3. The CDR3 nucleotides are TGTGCCAGCAGTTTACAGGGTTCCTACGAGCAGTACTTC. Translation gives CASSLQGSYEQYF. J is TRBJ2-7 and V is TRBV27, with TRBD1 as a possible D gene (5 bases). The CDR3 sequence is 13 residues long. Germline CDR1 MNHEY, CDR2 SMNVEV (reference sequence). V was cut by 2 bases and J by 1 base, with 6 bases left in between.

The rearrangement links TRBV10-2 to TRBJ2-1, with D tentatively TRBD2 (6 bases). The CDR3 length is 11 residues. Germline CDR1 reads WSHSY; CDR2 reads SAAADI. V lost 5 bases and J 8 bases, leaving 7 bases between the germline ends. In nucleotides, the CDR3 is TGCGCCAGCAGTCGGAGGGATGAGCAGTTCTTC. It codes for CASSRRDEQFF.